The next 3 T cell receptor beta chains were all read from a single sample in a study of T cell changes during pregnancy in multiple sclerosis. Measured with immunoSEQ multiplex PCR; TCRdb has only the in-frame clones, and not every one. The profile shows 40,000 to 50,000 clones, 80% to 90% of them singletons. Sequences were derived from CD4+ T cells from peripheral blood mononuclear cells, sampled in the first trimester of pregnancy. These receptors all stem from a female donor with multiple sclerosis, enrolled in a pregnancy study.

CDR3 in DNA: TGCGCCAGCAAACAGGGGGGCCCAGCGGGAGGGCCTACCGGGGAGCTGTTTTTT. Translating gives CASKQGGPAGGPTGELFF. This rearrangement joins TRBV5-1 to TRBJ2-2; 10 nucleotides line up with TRBD2. CDR1 is SGHRS and CDR2 is YFSETQ in the germline V gene. V dropped 6 bases and J dropped 5; count of bases not matched to a gene: 16. The CDR3 runs 18 residues.

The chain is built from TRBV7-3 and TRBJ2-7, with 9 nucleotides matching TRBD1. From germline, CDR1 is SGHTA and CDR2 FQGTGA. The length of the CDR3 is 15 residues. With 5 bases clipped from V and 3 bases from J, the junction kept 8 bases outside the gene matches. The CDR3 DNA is TGTGCCAGCAGCGTTTCCGGGACAGGGATCTACGAGCAGTACTTC. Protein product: CASSVSGTGIYEQYF.

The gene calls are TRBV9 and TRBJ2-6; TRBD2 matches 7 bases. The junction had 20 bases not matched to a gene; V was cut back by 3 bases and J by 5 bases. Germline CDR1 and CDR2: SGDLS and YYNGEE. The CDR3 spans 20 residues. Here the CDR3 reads CASSADGFWGGNQRANVLTF. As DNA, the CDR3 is TGTGCCAGCAGCGCAGACGGGTTTTGGGGAGGGAACCAAAGGGCCAACGTCCTGACTTTC.